This T cell receptor (beta chain) was sequenced during a study of Tregs in tolerant kidney transplant recipients (dated by TCRdb to between 2018 and 2020). For context, the study as a whole: The study applied TCRbeta sequencing to find donor-specific regulatory T cells before combined kidney and bone marrow transplantation and then followed those same cells after transplant. The paper as a whole reports these results and caveats: For some patients the PCR primers changed over time, which made it impossible to compare the samples from those patients at the nucleotide level. Although technical replication error seemed to be minimal, the question of biological reproducibility was not addressed directly. In tolerant patients, donor-specific Tregs expanded more than Tregs overall, which suggests antigen-driven rather than nonspecific expansion. The study was limited by small patient numbers, and the findings need validation in larger populations and under other immunosuppression protocols. Expanding Tregs with activated donor B cells appeared to identify the most biologically relevant and donor-specific TCRbeta repertoire.

The transplants used related donors along with nonmyeloablative bone marrow transplantation, and in the human trials mixed chimerism was transient. Unstimulated Tregs (CD4+CD25+CD127-), CD4+ non-Tregs (CD4+CD25-), CD4 and CD8 cells were FACS-sorted from thawed PBMCs. Patients were several combined kidney and bone marrow transplant recipients from the ITN036ST trial, and only these trial subjects had samples available. Healthy control blood was processed to PBMCs with a Ficoll density gradient and then cryopreserved, whereas patient PBMCs were collected both before and after transplant. For TCRbeta CDR3 sequencing, genomic DNA from the sorted cells was extracted using the QIAGEN DNeasy Blood and Tissue Kit. High-throughput TCRbeta CDR3 sequencing was carried out commercially through immunoSEQ, with PCR amplification with bias correction and internal controls included. The study's processing was this. Unique productive TCRbeta sequences were defined by CDR3 nucleotide sequence where primers matched, otherwise by CDR3 amino acid sequence with Vbeta and Jbeta genes. Sorting error was corrected by removing sequences shared between sorted populations at a frequency ratio of 2:1 or less, and the remaining shared sequences were assigned to the higher population. A sequence was defined as donor-reactive if the sequence was expanded at least 5-fold in CFSE-low cells compared with unstimulated cells and had a frequency of at least 0.01% in CFSE-low cells. Jensen-Shannon divergence calculated on the top 100 TCRbeta sequences ranked by frequency was used to measure repertoire divergence. When a sample had multiple sequencing runs, each run was corrected for sorting error separately and the runs were then pooled. This is the immuneACCESS table as TCRdb keeps it, with only in-frame sequences that have V and J called. A part of the clones is gone; compared with another copy, unresolved V genes explain less than half, and the rest is unexplained. V and J calls and clone size are copied from that table; D and trimming were computed from the DNA. For this sample, the table gives around 6,400 clones. About two fifths of the sample comes from the top ten.

Comments on this clone: The antigen it binds to is not known.

The sequences come from CD8+ T cells from blood (PBMCs), collected 12 months after the transplant. This receptor was identified in a human patient who received a combined kidney and bone marrow transplant. After a transplant, the donor of the graft may account for some T cells.

CDR3 sequence: CASSMIFGTGTYEQYF. Partial CDR3 DNA: TGTGCCAGTAGTATGATTTTCGGGACAGGGACCTACGAG. The V and J segments used are TRBV19 and TRBJ2-7; 9 central nucleotides agree with TRBD1. The read terminates 3 residues ahead of where the CDR3 ends, so the germline J gene completes it. Via the germline V gene (reference sequence), CDR1 is LNHDA and CDR2 SQIVND. For this chain, trimming is 3 bases at the V end and 2 bases at the J end, and the number of junction bases without a gene match is 8. Counted from cysteine to phenylalanine, this CDR3 has 16 amino acids. Of the CDR3's DNA, 39 bases were read; they are in frame from base 1.